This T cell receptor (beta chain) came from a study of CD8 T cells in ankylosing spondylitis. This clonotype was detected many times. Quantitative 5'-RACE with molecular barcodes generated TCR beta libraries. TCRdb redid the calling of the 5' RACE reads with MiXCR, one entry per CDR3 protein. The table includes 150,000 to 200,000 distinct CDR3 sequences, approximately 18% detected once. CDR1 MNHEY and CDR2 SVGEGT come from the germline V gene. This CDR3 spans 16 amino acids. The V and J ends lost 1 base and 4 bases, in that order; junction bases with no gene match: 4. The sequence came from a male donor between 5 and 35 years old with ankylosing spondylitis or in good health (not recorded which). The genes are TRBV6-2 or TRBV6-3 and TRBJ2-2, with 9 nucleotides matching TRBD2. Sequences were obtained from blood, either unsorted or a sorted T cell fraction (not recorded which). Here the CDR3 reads CASSYLAGVLTGELFF. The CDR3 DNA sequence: TGTGCCAGCAGTTACTTAGCGGGAGTGCTCACCGGGGAGCTGTTTTTT.